Included here is one TCR beta chain sequence, with context. This entry is derived from a study of T cell changes during pregnancy in multiple sclerosis. The CDR3 extends over 16 amino acids. In germline, CDR1 is SEHNR, CDR2 FQNEAQ (reference sequence). Trimming took 5 bases from V and 5 from J, leaving 18 bases between them. Sequencing was performed with immunoSEQ multiplex PCR; in TCRdb, only in-frame clones are kept and a portion is missing. The data hold under 50,000 clones, with approximately 95% observed a single time. The specimen comprised CD8+ T cells from peripheral blood mononuclear cells, sampled in the first trimester of pregnancy. This TCR derives from a female donor with multiple sclerosis, enrolled in a pregnancy study. The chain combines TRBV7-9 with TRBJ1-4; D is unclear. This CDR3 is CASSPKTRMINEKLFF. CDR3 nucleotide sequence: TGTGCCAGCAGCCCGAAGACAAGGATGATAAATGAAAAACTGTTTTTT. The full variable domain, completed using reference TRBV7-9 and TRBJ1-4, is DTGVSQNPRHKITKRGQNVTFRCDPISEHNRLYWYRQTLGQGPEFLTYFQNEAQLEKSRLLSDRFSAERPKGSFSTLEIQRTEQGDSAMYLCASSPKTRMINEKLFFGSGTQLSVL.